These 13 T cell receptor beta chains were sequenced from one sample in a study of radiotherapy plus CTLA-4 blockade in lung cancer. Some clones are missing from TCRdb's copy, which holds only in-frame ones; the method was immunoSEQ multiplex PCR. The sample has some 46,000 clones, 82% seen once; the top ten hold roughly 3.4%. The material was peripheral blood, obtained from a patient treated with radiotherapy plus ipilimumab. These receptors were collected from a human donor with non-small cell lung cancer who had stable disease on radiotherapy plus ipilimumab.

This clone was detected only a few times. This chain links TRBV29-1 with TRBJ1-2; D is perhaps TRBD1 (5 bases). The V and J ends lost 7 bases and 7 bases respectively, with 22 bases between them. Germline CDR1 is SQVTM and CDR2 is ANQGSEA. This CDR3 is built from 14 residues. The CDR3 protein is CSDPGTQKGSGYTF. The DNA of the CDR3 is TGCAGCGACCCCGGGACTCAAAAAGGGAGTGGCTACACCTTC.

The chain employs TRBV27 and TRBJ2-1, with D tentatively TRBD2 (6 bases). The germline CDR1 and CDR2 sequences are MNHEY and SMNVEV (reference sequence). The CDR3 is made up of 16 amino acids. Trimming cost V 5 bases and J 8 bases, with 22 bases left between them. CDR3 amino acids: CASSPRLGDYGDEQFF. The CDR3 DNA sequence: TGTGCCAGCAGTCCCCGACTAGGCGATTACGGCGATGAGCAGTTCTTC.

The J gene is TRBJ2-5, the V gene TRBV10-1; D is ambiguous. The CDR3 runs to 13 residues. V lost 4 bases and J 4 bases, leaving 10 bases between the germline ends. Germline CDR1 and CDR2: WNHNN and SYGVQD (reference sequence). The CDR3 loop reads CASSVSGVETQYF. The CDR3 bases are TGCGCCAGCAGTGTATCCGGAGTAGAGACCCAGTACTTC.

The CDR3 DNA sequence: TGTGCCACCAGCGGGGGACAGGGTAGTTACGAGCAGTACTTC. This sequence encodes CATSGGQGSYEQYF. V and J are TRBV15 and TRBJ2-7, with 9 bases identical to TRBD1. Germline CDR1 reads LNHNV; CDR2 reads YYDKDF (reference sequence). This CDR3 has 14 residues. V shed 5 bases and J 4 bases; nucleotides not matched to a gene: 6.

The chain recombines TRBV7-6 with TRBJ2-1, with TRBD2 matching over 8 bases. CDR1 is SGHVS and CDR2 is FNYEAQ in the germline V gene. The CDR3 totals 15 residues. V was pared by 4 bases and J by 6 bases, with 8 bases of the junction left unmatched. CDR3 residues: CASSSGRASGNEQFF. The CDR3 bases are TGTGCCAGCAGCTCCGGGAGGGCCTCAGGCAATGAGCAGTTCTTC. Full variable domain (missing parts from reference TRBV7-6 and TRBJ2-1): GAGVSQSPRYKVTKRGQDVALRCDPISGHVSLYWYRQALGQGPEFLTYFNYEAQQDKSGLPNDRFSAERPEGSISTLTIQRTEQRDSAMYRCASSSGRASGNEQFFGPGTRLTVL.

The chain links TRBV9 to TRBJ2-1, with 8 bases identical to TRBD2. V gave up 0 bases and J gave up 9 bases; unmatched junction bases: 5. Germline assignment: CDR1 SGDLS and CDR2 YYNGEE. The CDR3 covers 14 residues. The CDR3 DNA is TGTGCCAGCAGCGTAGGATACAGCGGGAGTGAGCAGTTCTTC. Translating gives CASSVGYSGSEQFF.

This clone appeared a single time. The chain links TRBV7-2 to TRBJ1-4; D possibly corresponds to TRBD1 (5 bases). Germline V gene sequence: CDR1 SGHTA, CDR2 FQGNSA. Trimming pared 3 bases from V and 6 bases from J, leaving 11 bases between. The CDR3 has 14 residues. CDR3 sequence (DNA): TGTGCCAGCAGCTTGGGGGGGGAACATGAAAAACTGTTTTTT. This translates into CASSLGGEHEKLFF.

The V gene is TRBV28, the J gene TRBJ1-5, with 8 bases aligning to TRBD1. Trimming took 6 bases from V and 5 from J; bases not matched to a gene: 6. The CDR3 runs 14 residues. Germline V gene sequence: CDR1 MDHEN, CDR2 SYDVKM. CDR3 loop: CASREDRVDQPQHF. The CDR3 DNA follows: TGTGCCAGCAGGGAGGACAGGGTGGATCAGCCCCAGCATTTT.

The chain employs TRBV2 and TRBJ2-1; TRBD1 matches at 8 bases. Germline CDR1 SNHLY, CDR2 FYNNEI. The trim removed 6 bases at V and 8 bases at J, leaving 12 bases unmatched. This CDR3 contains 15 residues. The CDR3, as DNA: TGTGCCAGCAGGAAGGACAGGGCTTGGGGTGATGAGCAGTTCTTC. This codes for CASRKDRAWGDEQFF.

The V and J genes are TRBV18 and TRBJ1-5, with D maybe TRBD1 (5 bases). V lost 1 base to trimming and J lost 3 bases, with 7 bases between them. The CDR3 has 14 residues. Germline V gene sequence: CDR1 KGHSH, CDR2 LQKENI. The CDR3 nucleotides are TGTGCCAGCTCACCACAACAGGTCAATCAGCCCCAGCATTTT. Translation gives CASSPQQVNQPQHF.

The rearrangement links TRBV30 to TRBJ2-3; the D is unclear. Trimming took off 3 bases at V and 7 bases at J, with 8 bases between the two ends. The CDR3 covers 11 residues. Germline CDR1 is GTSNPN and CDR2 is SVGIG (reference sequence). CDR3 nucleotides: TGTGCCTGGAGCCCACAACATACGCAGTATTTT. Protein: CAWSPQHTQYF.

J is TRBJ2-5 and V is TRBV5-1; D is perhaps TRBD2 (6 bases). The CDR3 has 16 amino acids. Trimming shortened V by 0 bases and J by 1 base, and 13 bases separated the two germline ends. CDR1 and CDR2 (germline): SGHRS, YFSETQ. CDR3 DNA: TGCGCCAGCAGCTTGGAGGCGGGGCACCCCCAAGAGACCCAGTACTTC. Translation: CASSLEAGHPQETQYF.

The genes are TRBV18 and TRBJ2-2; 10 bases are shared with TRBD1. The CDR3 runs 16 residues. Germline V gives CDR1 KGHSH, CDR2 LQKENI. J was trimmed by 4 bases and V by 3 bases; bases with no gene match: 5. For the CDR3, the DNA is TGTGCCAGCTCACCCCCCGGGACAGGGGTCACCGGGGAGCTGTTTTTT. This codes for CASSPPGTGVTGELFF.